The following is a TCR beta chain sequence with its context. The target antigen is unknown. The record originates from a study of T cell responses to AZD1222 COVID-19 vaccine. Findings of the study overall: Among vaccine-associated CD4 TCRs, coverage spanned spike, with dominance at 160-218 and 743-854.

Repertoires were generated with immunoSEQ multiplex PCR, while TCRdb's copy carries only in-frame clones and drops some. The table includes more than 75,000 clones, over 80% detected once. This CDR3 spans 14 amino acids. The germline V gene encodes CDR1 MGHRA and CDR2 YSYEKL. Trimming took 0 bases from V and 5 from J; bases not matched to a gene: 0. The TCR comes from an adult in good health. This chain uses TRBV4-1 with TRBJ1-5; 8 bases agree with TRBD1. Sequenced here: peripheral blood, sampled on day 0 of AZD1222 vaccination. The CDR3 nucleotides read TGCGCCAGCAGCCAAGACAGGGGGCATCAGCCCCAGCATTTT. Its protein product is CASSQDRGHQPQHF.